The 8 T cell receptor beta chains reported below all come from one sample, sequenced in a study of blood T cells in healthy people across ages. PCR was performed a second time for roughly 7 to 12 cycles using a sample-barcoded 5' primer and a J-beta primer mix. In TCRdb, the 5' RACE reads were re-called with MiXCR into one record per CDR3 protein. The sample contains around 750,000 distinct CDR3 sequences, about 55% of which appear only once. The sequenced sample consisted of blood. These receptors all come from a man at least 80 years old in good health.

This clonotype turned up a few times. V usage is TRBV13 and J usage is TRBJ2-3; a weak D match, TRBD2 (6 bases). Germline V CDR1 and CDR2: PRHDT, FYEKMQ (reference sequence). Trimming took off 4 bases at V and 2 bases at J, with 10 bases between the two ends. CDR3 length equals 14 residues. The chain's CDR3 is CASSSGLPTDTQYF. In DNA form, the CDR3 reads TGTGCCAGCAGCTCGGGACTTCCCACAGATACGCAGTATTTT. Drawing the rest from reference TRBV13 and TRBJ2-3, the complete variable domain is AAGVIQSPRHLIKEKRETATLKCYPIPRHDTVYWYQQGPGQDPQFLISFYEKMQSDKGSIPDRFSAQQFSDYHSELNMSSLELGDSALYFCASSSGLPTDTQYFGPGTRLTVL.

The chain recombines TRBV15 with TRBJ2-1; 10 positions match TRBD2. V shed 8 bases and J 1 base; nucleotides not matched to a gene: 8. CDR3 length equals 16 residues. CDR1 and CDR2 from the germline V gene are LNHNV and YYDKDF (reference sequence). CDR3 sequence (DNA): TGTGCCACCCAGGGCCTAGCGGGAGTTTCCTACAATGAGCAGTTCTTC. Protein: CATQGLAGVSYNEQFF.

The rearrangement joins TRBV6-4 to TRBJ2-1; a weak D match, TRBD2 (5 bases). The J call is uncertain, as TRBJ2-7 better fits the DNA end. This CDR3 spans 15 amino acids. CDR1 MRHNA and CDR2 SNTAGT come from the germline V gene. CDR3: CASSEGGSSYNEQYF. The CDR3 DNA reads TGTGCCAGCAGTGAGGGTGGGAGCTCCTACAATGAGCAGTACTTC.

In this sample, this clonotype turned up a few times. V gene TRBV14 combines with J gene TRBJ2-1; 8 bases align to TRBD2. This CDR3 has 14 amino acids. The germline gives CDR1 SGHDN, CDR2 FVKESK. V dropped 2 bases and J dropped 9; count of bases not matched to a gene: 6. In nucleotides, the CDR3 is TGTGCCAGCAGCCAAATGCGGGGGGTTGGTGAGCAGTTCTTC. This codes for CASSQMRGVGEQFF.

The V call is TRBV21-1, the J call TRBJ2-5; no check of the table's D call, TRBD1, against the DNA was made. The DNA matches TRBJ2-7 better at its end, which makes the J call doubtful. TRBV21-1 is a pseudogene segment. This CDR3 is 15 amino acids long. The DNA for the CDR3 is TGTGCCAGCAACTCCTCTGGGGGCCCCTACTACGAGCAGTACTTC. It is translated as CASNSSGGPYYEQYF.

The chain employs TRBV5-1 and TRBJ2-7; 9 nucleotides match TRBD2. The junction had 14 bases not matched to a gene; V was cut back by 10 bases and J by 0 bases. The CDR3 length is 16 residues. In germline, CDR1 is SGHRS, CDR2 YFSETQ. CDR3 nucleotides: TGCGCCTGCACTCCGGTTGGGACTAGCTTCTCCTACGAGCAGTACTTC. The encoded protein is CACTPVGTSFSYEQYF.

V usage is TRBV18 and J usage is TRBJ2-5; 12 bases are a match to TRBD1. Gene TRBJ2-7 matches the end of the DNA better, so the J call may be wrong. The germline CDR1 and CDR2 sequences are KGHSH and LQKENI. This CDR3 comprises 15 residues. In nucleotides, the CDR3 is TGTGCCAGCTCACCAAGGGGGACAGGGGGCAGCGAGCAGTACTTC. As protein: CASSPRGTGGSEQYF.

The genes are TRBV4-2 and TRBJ2-2; a weak D match, TRBD2 (5 bases). V lost 0 bases to trimming and J lost 2 bases, with 13 bases between them. Per germline, CDR1 LGHNA and CDR2 YNFKEQ. The CDR3 length is 17 residues. CDR3 loop: CASSQDPIGVNTGELFF. The CDR3 nucleotides are TGTGCCAGCAGCCAAGACCCCATCGGGGTTAACACCGGGGAGCTGTTTTTT.